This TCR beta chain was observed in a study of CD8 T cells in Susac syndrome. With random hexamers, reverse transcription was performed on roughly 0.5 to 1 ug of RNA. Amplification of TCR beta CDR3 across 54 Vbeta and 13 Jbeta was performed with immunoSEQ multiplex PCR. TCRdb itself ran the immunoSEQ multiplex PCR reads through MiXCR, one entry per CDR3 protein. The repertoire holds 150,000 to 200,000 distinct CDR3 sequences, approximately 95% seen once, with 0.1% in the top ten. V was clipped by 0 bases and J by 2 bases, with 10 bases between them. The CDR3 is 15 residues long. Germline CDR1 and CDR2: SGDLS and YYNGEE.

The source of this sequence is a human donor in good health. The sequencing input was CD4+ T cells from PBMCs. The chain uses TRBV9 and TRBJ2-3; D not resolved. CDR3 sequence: CASSVEGANTDTQYF. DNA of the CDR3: TGTGCCAGCAGCGTAGAAGGAGCGAACACAGATACGCAGTATTTT.